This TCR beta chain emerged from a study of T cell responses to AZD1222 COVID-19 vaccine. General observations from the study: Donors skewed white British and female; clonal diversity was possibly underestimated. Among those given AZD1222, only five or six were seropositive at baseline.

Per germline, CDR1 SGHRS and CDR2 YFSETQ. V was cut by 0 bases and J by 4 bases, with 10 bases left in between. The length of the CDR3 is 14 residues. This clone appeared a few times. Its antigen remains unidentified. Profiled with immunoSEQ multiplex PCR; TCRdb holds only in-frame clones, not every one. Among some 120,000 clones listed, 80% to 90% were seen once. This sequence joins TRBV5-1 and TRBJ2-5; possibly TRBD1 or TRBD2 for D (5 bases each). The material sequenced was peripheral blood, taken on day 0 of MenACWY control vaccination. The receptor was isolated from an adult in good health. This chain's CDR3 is CASSLVGDGETQYF. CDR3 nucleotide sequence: TGCGCCAGCAGCTTGGTAGGGGACGGAGAGACCCAGTACTTC.